This T cell receptor beta chain was documented in a study of blood T cell repertoires in COVID-19. In the authors' methods: Quantification of nucleated cells was approximated via reference gene primer amplification. Using immunoSEQ multiplex PCR, the repertoire was profiled, and TCRdb retains in-frame clones only, with some absent. V and J calls and clone size come straight from that table; D and trimming were deduced from the DNA. In the table there are more than 150,000 clones, roughly 80% of which are singletons. The V gene's germline CDR1 is MRHNA and CDR2 SNTAGT. This CDR3 is 14 amino acids long. V lost 6 bases, J lost 4 bases, and 7 bases stayed unmatched.

The chain carries TRBV6-4 and TRBJ1-1, with 8 bases aligning to TRBD1. The receptor's source is a man aged 60 to 75 with acute or convalescent COVID-19. Source material: peripheral blood. As DNA, the CDR3 is TGTGCCAGCAGGACCGACAGGGGTGCCACTGAAGCTTTCTTT. Translation: CASRTDRGATEAFF.